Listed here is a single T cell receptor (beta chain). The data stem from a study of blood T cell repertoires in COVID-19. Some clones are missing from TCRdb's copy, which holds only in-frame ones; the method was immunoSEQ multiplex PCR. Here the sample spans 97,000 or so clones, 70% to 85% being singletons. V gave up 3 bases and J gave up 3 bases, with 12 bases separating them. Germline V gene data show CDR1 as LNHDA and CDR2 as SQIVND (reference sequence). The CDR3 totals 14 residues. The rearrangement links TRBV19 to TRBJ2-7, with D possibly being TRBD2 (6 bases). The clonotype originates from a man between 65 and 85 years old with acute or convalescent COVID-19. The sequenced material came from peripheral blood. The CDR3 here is CASSIGGDIYEQYF. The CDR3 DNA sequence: TGTGCCAGTAGTATCGGGGGTGATATCTACGAGCAGTACTTC. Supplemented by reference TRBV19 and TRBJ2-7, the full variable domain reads DGGITQSPKYLFRKEGQNVTLSCEQNLNHDAMYWYRQDPGQGLRLIYYSQIVNDFQKGDIAEGYSVSREKKESFPLTVTSAQKNPTAFYLCASSIGGDIYEQYFGPGTRLTVT.